Listed below are T cell receptor beta chains from one sample, sequenced in a study of neurological immune-mediated disorders. One entry per CDR3 protein results from TCRdb running MiXCR on the 5' RACE reads. The sample includes about 62,000 distinct CDR3 sequences, 4% to 5.5% of them seen just once. The sequencing sample was made of PBMCs. These receptors all come from a woman in her 50s with multiple sclerosis. The CDR3 runs from the conserved cysteine through the conserved F or W. D genes are given only for firm matches. Expanded clones get a size class; other rows say once, few or many, or leave the size out.

D gene,V gene,clone size,CDR3 length,J gene,CDR3 DNA,CDR3 protein
.,TRBV18,few,17,TRBJ1-5,TGTGCCAGCTCACCTCCCCCAGTTTTAGGAGTCAATCAGCCCCAGCATTTT,CASSPPPVLGVNQPQHF
.,TRBV18,few,14,TRBJ1-6,TGTGCCAGCTCACCAGGGGGCTTCGATTCACCCCTCAACTTT,CASSPGGFDSPLNF
.,TRBV28,many,14,TRBJ1-1,TGTGCCAGCAGTTGGGCCGTTTTCGGACAGGAAGCTTTCTTT,CASSWAVFGQEAFF
TRBD1,TRBV18,.,15,TRBJ1-5,TGTGCCAGCTCCCGGGACAGGGGGCCGTATCAGCCCCAGAATTTT,CASSRDRGPYQPQNF
.,TRBV10-3,few,13,TRBJ2-5,TGTGCCATCAGTGGATCTATGGAAGAGACCCAGTACTTC,CAISGSMEETQYF
.,TRBV5-1,many,15,TRBJ2-3,TGCGCCAGCAGCTTGGAACAGGTACTCACAGATACGCAGTATTTT,CASSLEQVLTDTQYF
TRBD2,TRBV5-1,.,15,TRBJ2-7,TGCGCCAGCAGCTTGTTTGCGGGAGGTCCCTACGAGCAGTACTTC,CASSLFAGGPYEQYF
.,TRBV12-2,.,14,TRBJ1-1,TGTGCAAGTCGCCCAAACAGGCCGGGCCGGCGGGCTTTCTTT,CASRPNRPGRRAFF
.,TRBV20-1,many,12,TRBJ1-1,TGCAGTGTCCCCACGGTGGGCACTGAGGCTTTCTTT,CSVPTVGTEAFF
.,TRBV6-4,many,13,TRBJ2-2,TGTGCCAGCAGTGAAAGTTTCACCGGGGAGCTGTTTTTT,CASSESFTGELFF
.,TRBV12-3/TRBV12-4,many,14,TRBJ1-4,TGTGCCAGCAGTTTCTTCAGGGGACATGAAAAACTGTTTTTT,CASSFFRGHEKLFF
.,TRBV5-1,.,15,TRBJ1-6,TGCGCCAGCAGCTTGGCCACAGCCGCCTATTCACCCCTCCACTTT,CASSLATAAYSPLHF
.,TRBV9,many,15,TRBJ2-7,TGTGCCAGCAGCGTACTCCCAGGTGGCGACTACGAGCAGTACTTC,CASSVLPGGDYEQYF
TRBD1,TRBV9,.,17,TRBJ2-6,TGTGCCAGCAGCGTAGAGCAGGGGGCGCGTGGGGCCAACGTCCTGACTTTC,CASSVEQGARGANVLTF
.,TRBV12-3/TRBV12-4,many,14,TRBJ1-6,TGTGCCAGCAAACTCGTCACCGCCAATTCACCCCTCCACTTT,CASKLVTANSPLHF